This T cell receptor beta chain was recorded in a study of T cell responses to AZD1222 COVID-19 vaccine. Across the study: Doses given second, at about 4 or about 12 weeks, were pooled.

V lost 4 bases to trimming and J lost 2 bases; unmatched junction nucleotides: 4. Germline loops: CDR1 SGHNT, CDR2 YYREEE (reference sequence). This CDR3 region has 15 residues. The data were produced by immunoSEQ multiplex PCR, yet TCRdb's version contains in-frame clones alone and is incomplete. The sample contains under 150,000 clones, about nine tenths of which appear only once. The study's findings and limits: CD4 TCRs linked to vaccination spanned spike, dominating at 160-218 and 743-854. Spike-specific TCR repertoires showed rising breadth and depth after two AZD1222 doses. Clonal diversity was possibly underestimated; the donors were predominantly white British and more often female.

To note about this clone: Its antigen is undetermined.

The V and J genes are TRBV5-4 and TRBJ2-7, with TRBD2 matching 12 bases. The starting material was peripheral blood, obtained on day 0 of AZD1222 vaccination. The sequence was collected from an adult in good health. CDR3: CASSLAGGPAYEQYF. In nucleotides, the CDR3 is TGTGCCAGCAGCCTAGCGGGAGGGCCTGCCTACGAGCAGTACTTC.